The rows below give T cell receptor beta chains drawn from one sample of a study of blood T cell repertoires in COVID-19. Libraries were prepared by immunoSEQ multiplex PCR; TCRdb keeps only in-frame clonotypes and omits some of them. The profile shows a few hundred thousand clones, around 84% of them singletons. The sequenced material came from PBMCs or T cells enriched from blood (not recorded which). The receptors were gathered from a woman aged 18-29 years who had recovered from COVID-19. Each CDR3 is given with its conserved first and last residue. The D gene is left open where the match is weak. Clone size is shown for a subset of rows, as once, few, many or a class of expanded clone.

clone_size	d_call	j_call	v_call	cdr3_nt	cdr3_aa
-	TRBD1	TRBJ1-5	TRBV5-1	TGCGCCAGCAGCGACGGGACAGTAAATAGCAATCAGCCCCAGCATTTT	CASSDGTVNSNQPQHF
-	TRBD2	TRBJ2-7	TRBV10-3	TGTGCCATCAGTGAGTCACTAGCGGGAGGAGGTGAGCAGTACTTC	CAISESLAGGGEQYF
-	TRBD1	TRBJ1-1	TRBV6-5	TGTGCCAGCAGGTCGGGACAGGGAAACACTGAAGCTTTCTTT	CASRSGQGNTEAFF
-	-	TRBJ1-1	TRBV10-2	TGCGCCAGCAGTGATGAGATAAGGAACACTGAAGCTTTCTTT	CASSDEIRNTEAFF
once	-	TRBJ1-1	TRBV5-4	TGTGCCAGCAGGGCAGGACAGCCAAACACTGAAGCTTTCTTT	CASRAGQPNTEAFF
-	TRBD2	TRBJ2-2	TRBV7-9	TGTGCCAGCAGCGACCAGAAGCGGGGGAGGACCGGGGAGCTGTTTTTT	CASSDQKRGRTGELFF
-	-	TRBJ1-1	TRBV5-1	TGCGCCAGCAGCGGTCAGGTTGACACTGAAGCTTTCTTT	CASSGQVDTEAFF
once	TRBD1	TRBJ1-1	TRBV7-9	TGTGCCAGCAGCTTAGCCTACAGGGGGAACACTGAAGCTTTCTTT	CASSLAYRGNTEAFF
-	TRBD1	TRBJ1-4	TRBV5-4	TGTGCCAGCAGCTTGGGAGGGACAGCAAATGAAAAACTGTTTTTT	CASSLGGTANEKLFF
-	TRBD2	TRBJ2-7	TRBV7-9	TGTGCCAGCAGCTTAGGACTAGCGGGAGATGGCTACGAGCAGTACTTC	CASSLGLAGDGYEQYF
-	-	TRBJ1-5	TRBV6-5	TGTGCCAGCAGTTACTCCCGGTCCAGCAATCAGCCCCAGCATTTT	CASSYSRSSNQPQHF
-	-	TRBJ1-3	TRBV5-1	TGCGCCAGCAGCTTCAGCCCTCAGGGTTCCTCTGGAAACACCATATATTTT	CASSFSPQGSSGNTIYF
-	-	TRBJ1-5	TRBV19	TGTGCCAGTAGTATTTGGGAGCGGCGTAGACAGCCCCAGCATTTT	CASSIWERRRQPQHF
-	TRBD2	TRBJ2-7	TRBV9	TGTGCCAGCAGCGTAGGACTGAGCGGGAGTCAGTACGAGCAGTACTTC	CASSVGLSGSQYEQYF
-	-	TRBJ1-5	TRBV2	TGTGCCAGCAGCGAGGAGAAACAGGGCCAGCCCCAGCATTTT	CASSEEKQGQPQHF
-	TRBD1	TRBJ1-2	TRBV6-5	TGTGCCAGCAGGACACCGGGACAGGGGGGCTACACCTTC	CASRTPGQGGYTF
-	TRBD1	TRBJ1-2	TRBV27	TGTGCCAGCAGTTTATCCCGGACAGGGGTTGGCTACACCTTC	CASSLSRTGVGYTF
-	-	TRBJ2-7	TRBV11-1	TGTGCCAGCAGCCACCGAACAGAGGGCCCTTTTTACGAGCAGTACTTC	CASSHRTEGPFYEQYF
once	-	TRBJ2-2	TRBV7-2	TGTGCCAGCAGGGGGCAGGGAAACACCGGGGAGCTGTTTTTT	CASRGQGNTGELFF
-	-	TRBJ1-2	TRBV14	TGTGCCAGCAGCCAAGATCTTCCACAGGCCGGTTATGGCTACACCTTC	CASSQDLPQAGYGYTF